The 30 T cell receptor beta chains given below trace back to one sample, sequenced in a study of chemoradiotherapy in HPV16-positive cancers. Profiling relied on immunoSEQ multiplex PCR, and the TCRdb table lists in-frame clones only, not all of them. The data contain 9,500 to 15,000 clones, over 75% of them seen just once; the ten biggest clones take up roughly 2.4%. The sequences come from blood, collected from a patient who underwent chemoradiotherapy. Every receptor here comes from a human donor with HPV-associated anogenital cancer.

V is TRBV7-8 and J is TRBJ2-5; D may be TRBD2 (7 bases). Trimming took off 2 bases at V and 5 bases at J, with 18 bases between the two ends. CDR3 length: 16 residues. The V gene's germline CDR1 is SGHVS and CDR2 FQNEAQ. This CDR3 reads CASSLRSRGGLETQYF. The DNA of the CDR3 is TGTGCCAGCAGCTTAAGGTCAAGGGGGGGCCTGGAGACCCAGTACTTC. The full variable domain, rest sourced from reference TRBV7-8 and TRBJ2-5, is GAGVSQSPRYKVAKRGQDVALRCDPISGHVSLFWYQQALGQGPEFLTYFQNEAQLDKSGLPSDRFFAERPEGSVSTLKIQRTQQEDSAVYLCASSLRSRGGLETQYFGPGTRLLVL.

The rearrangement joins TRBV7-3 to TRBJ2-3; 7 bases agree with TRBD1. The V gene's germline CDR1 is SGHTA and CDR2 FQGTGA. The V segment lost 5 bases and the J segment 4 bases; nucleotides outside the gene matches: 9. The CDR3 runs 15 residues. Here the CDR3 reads CASSPQGSTADTQYF. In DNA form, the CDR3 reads TGTGCCAGCAGCCCACAGGGGTCGACGGCAGATACGCAGTATTTT. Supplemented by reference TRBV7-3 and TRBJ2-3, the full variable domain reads GAGVSQTPSNKVTEKGKYVELRCDPISGHTALYWYRQSLGQGPEFLIYFQGTGAADDSGLPNDRFFAVRPEGSVSTLKIQRTERGDSAVYLCASSPQGSTADTQYFGPGTRLTVL.

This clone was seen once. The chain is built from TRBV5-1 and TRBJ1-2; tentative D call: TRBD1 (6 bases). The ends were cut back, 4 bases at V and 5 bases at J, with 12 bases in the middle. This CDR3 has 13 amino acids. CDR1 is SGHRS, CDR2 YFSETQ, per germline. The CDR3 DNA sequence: TGCGCCAGCAGCCCGGACAGCATTTATGGCTACACCTTC. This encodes CASSPDSIYGYTF. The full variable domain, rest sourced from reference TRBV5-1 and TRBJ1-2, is KAGVTQTPRYLIKTRGQQVTLSCSPISGHRSVSWYQQTPGQGLQFLFEYFSETQRNKGNFPGRFSGRQFSNSRSEMNVSTLELGDSALYLCASSPDSIYGYTFGSGTRLTVV.

CDR3 sequence: CASSYPGQGNTEAFF. CDR3 coding DNA: TGTGCCAGCAGTTACCCGGGACAGGGTAACACTGAAGCTTTCTTT. The chain couples TRBV6-5 to TRBJ1-1; 9 bases are a match to TRBD1. Germline V gene lookup returns CDR1 MNHEY and CDR2 SVGAGI. The CDR3 consists of 15 residues. J lost 2 bases, V lost 2 bases, and 3 bases had no gene match.

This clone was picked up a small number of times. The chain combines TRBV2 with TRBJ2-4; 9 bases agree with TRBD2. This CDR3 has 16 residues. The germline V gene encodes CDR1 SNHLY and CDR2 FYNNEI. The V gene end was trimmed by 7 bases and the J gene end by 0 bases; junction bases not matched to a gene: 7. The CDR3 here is CASTLAGTIAKNIQYF. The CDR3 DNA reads TGTGCCAGCACCCTAGCGGGAACAATAGCCAAAAACATTCAGTACTTC.

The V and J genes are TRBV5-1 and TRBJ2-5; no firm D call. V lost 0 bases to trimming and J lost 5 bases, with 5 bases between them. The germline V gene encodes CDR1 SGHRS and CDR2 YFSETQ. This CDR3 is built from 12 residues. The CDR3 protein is CASSLAWETQYF. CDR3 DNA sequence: TGCGCCAGCAGCTTGGCCTGGGAGACCCAGTACTTC.

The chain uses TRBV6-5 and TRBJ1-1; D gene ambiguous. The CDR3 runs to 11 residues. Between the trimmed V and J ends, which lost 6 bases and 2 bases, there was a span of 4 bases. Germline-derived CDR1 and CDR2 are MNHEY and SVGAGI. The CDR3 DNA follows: TGTGCCAGCAGATTAAACACTGAAGCTTTCTTT. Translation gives CASRLNTEAFF.

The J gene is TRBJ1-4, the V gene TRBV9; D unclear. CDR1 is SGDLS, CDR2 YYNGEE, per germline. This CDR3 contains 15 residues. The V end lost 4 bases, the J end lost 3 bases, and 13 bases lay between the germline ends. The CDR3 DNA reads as TGTGCCAGCAGCTCTACACCCACTTCTAATGAAAAACTGTTTTTT. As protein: CASSSTPTSNEKLFF.

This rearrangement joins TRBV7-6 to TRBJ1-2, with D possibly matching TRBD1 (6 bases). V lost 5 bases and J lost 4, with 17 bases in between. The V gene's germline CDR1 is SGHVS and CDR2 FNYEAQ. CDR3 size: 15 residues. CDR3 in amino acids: CASSLEGGGAYGYTF. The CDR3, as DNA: TGTGCCAGCAGCCTGGAGGGTGGGGGGGCCTATGGCTACACCTTC.

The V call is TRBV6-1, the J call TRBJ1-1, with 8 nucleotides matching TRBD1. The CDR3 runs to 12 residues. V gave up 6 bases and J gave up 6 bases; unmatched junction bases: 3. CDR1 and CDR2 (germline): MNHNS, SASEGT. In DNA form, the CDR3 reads TGTGCCAGCAGGAGGACAGGGCCTGAAGCTTTCTTT. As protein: CASRRTGPEAFF.

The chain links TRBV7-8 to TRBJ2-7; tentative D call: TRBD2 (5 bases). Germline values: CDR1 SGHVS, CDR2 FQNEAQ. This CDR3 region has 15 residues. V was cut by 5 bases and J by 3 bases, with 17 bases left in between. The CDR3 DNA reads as TGTGCCAGCAGCCCAGAGGGCAGATGGCTCTACGAGCAGTACTTC. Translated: CASSPEGRWLYEQYF.

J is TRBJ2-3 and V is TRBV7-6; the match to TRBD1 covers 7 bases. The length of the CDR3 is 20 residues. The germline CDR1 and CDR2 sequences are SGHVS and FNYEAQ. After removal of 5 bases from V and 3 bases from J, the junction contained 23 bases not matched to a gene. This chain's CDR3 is CASSRDRRAPSPTQTDTQYF. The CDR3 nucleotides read TGTGCCAGCAGCCGGGACAGACGGGCCCCGAGTCCTACTCAGACAGATACGCAGTATTTT.

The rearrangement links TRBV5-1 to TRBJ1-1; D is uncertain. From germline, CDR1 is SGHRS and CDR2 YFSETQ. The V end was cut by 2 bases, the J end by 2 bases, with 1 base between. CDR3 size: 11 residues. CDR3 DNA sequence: TGCGCCAGCAGCTTCAACACTGAAGCTTTCTTT. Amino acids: CASSFNTEAFF.

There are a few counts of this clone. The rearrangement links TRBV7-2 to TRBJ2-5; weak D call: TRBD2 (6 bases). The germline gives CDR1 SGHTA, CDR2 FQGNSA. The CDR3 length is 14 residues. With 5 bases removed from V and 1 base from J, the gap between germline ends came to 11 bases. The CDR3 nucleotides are TGTGCCAGCAGCCGACTAGGCCTCCAAGAGACCCAGTACTTC. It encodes CASSRLGLQETQYF.

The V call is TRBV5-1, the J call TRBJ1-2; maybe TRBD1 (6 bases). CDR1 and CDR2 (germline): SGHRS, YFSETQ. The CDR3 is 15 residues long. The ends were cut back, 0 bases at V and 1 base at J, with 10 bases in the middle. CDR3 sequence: CASSLGGGSNYGYTF. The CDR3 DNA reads TGCGCCAGCAGCTTGGGCGGGGGCAGTAACTATGGCTACACCTTC.

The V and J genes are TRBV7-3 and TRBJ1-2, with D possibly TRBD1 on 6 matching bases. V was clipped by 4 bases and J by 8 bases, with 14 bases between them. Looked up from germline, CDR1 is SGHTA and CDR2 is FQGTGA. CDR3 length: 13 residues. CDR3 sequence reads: CASSSDSLAGYTF. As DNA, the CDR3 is TGTGCCAGCAGCTCGGACAGCCTCGCGGGCTACACCTTC.

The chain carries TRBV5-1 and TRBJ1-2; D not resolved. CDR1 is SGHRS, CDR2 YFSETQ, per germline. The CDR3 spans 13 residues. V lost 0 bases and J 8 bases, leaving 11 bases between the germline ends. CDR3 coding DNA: TGCGCCAGCAGCTTGGAACCAGGCTGGGGCTACACCTTC. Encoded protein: CASSLEPGWGYTF.

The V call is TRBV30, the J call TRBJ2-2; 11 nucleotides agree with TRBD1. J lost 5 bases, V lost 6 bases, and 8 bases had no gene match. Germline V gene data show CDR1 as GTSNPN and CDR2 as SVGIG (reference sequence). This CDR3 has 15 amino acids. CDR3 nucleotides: TGTGCCTGCAAGGACAGGGGGCGGCGGACCGGGGAGCTGTTTTTT. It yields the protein CACKDRGRRTGELFF.

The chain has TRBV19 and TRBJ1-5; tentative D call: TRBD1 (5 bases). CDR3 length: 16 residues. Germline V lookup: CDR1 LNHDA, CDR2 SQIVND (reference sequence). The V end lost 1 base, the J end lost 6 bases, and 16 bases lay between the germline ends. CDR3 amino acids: CASSIVAGGAGQPQHF. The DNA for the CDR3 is TGTGCCAGTAGTATAGTTGCGGGAGGGGCAGGTCAGCCCCAGCATTTT.

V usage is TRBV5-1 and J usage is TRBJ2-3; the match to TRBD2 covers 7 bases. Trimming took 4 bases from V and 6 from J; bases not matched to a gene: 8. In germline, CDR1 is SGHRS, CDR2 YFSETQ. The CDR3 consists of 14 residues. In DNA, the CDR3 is TGCGCCAGCAGCCGTGCGGGGGACGGCGATACGCAGTATTTT. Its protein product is CASSRAGDGDTQYF.

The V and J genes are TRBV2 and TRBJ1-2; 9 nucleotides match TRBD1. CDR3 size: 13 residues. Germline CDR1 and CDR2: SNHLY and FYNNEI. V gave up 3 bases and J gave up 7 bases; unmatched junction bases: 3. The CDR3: CASSETGGGGYTF. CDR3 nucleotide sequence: TGTGCCAGCAGTGAGACAGGGGGTGGTGGCTACACCTTC.

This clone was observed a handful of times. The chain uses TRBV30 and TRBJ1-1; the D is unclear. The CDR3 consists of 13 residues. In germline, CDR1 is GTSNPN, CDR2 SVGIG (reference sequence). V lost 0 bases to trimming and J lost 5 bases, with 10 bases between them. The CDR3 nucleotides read TGTGCCTGGAGTGTACTACTGGGGACTGAAGCTTTCTTT. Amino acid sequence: CAWSVLLGTEAFF.

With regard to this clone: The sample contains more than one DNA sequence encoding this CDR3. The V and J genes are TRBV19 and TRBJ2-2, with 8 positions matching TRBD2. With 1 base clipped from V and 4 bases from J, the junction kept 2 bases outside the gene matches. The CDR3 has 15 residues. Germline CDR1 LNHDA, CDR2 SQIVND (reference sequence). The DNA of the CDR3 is TGTGCCAGTAGTATAGGCCGGGGGGGCACCGGGGAGCTGTTTTTT. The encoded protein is CASSIGRGGTGELFF.

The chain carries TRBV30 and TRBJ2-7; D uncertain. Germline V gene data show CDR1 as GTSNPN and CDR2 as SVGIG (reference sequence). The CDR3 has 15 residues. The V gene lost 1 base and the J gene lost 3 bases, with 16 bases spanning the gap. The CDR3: CAWSATRSRFYEQYF. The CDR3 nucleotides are TGTGCCTGGAGTGCCACCCGTTCGAGATTCTACGAGCAGTACTTC.

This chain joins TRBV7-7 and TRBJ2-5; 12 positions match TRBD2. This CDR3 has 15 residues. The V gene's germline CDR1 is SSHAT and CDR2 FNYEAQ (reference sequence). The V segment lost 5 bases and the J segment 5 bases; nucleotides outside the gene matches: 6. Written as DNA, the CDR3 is TGTGCCAGCAGCGTCGGACTAGCGGGGTTGGAGACCCAGTACTTC. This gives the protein CASSVGLAGLETQYF.

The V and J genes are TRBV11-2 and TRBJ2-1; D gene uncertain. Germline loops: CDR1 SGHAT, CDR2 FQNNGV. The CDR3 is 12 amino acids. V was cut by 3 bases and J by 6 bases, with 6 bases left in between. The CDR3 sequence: CASSFRGNEQFF. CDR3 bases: TGTGCCAGCAGCTTCCGTGGCAATGAGCAGTTCTTC.

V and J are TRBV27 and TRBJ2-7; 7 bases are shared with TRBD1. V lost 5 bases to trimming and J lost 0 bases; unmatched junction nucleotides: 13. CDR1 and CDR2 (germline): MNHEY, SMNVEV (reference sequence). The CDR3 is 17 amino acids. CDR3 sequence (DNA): TGTGCCAGCAGTCCGACCTACCGGGACAGATACTCCTACGAGCAGTACTTC. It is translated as CASSPTYRDRYSYEQYF.

The DNA of the CDR3 is TGTGCCAGCAGCTTACGTGGGAACACTGAAGCTTTCTTT. It specifies CASSLRGNTEAFF. The rearrangement uses TRBV7-3 and TRBJ1-1; D is undetermined. From germline, CDR1 is SGHTA and CDR2 FQGTGA. V was clipped by 2 bases and J by 1 base, with 5 bases between them. CDR3 length: 13 amino acids.

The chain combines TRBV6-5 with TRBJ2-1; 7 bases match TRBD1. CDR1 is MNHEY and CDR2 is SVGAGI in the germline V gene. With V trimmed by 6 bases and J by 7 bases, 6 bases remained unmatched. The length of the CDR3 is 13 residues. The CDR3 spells CASRLTGKNEQFF. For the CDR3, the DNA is TGTGCCAGCAGGTTGACAGGGAAGAATGAGCAGTTCTTC.

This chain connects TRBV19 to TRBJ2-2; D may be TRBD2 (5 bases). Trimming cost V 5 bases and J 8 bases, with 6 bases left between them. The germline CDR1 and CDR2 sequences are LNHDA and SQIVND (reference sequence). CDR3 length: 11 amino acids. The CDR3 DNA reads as TGTGCCAGTAGTTGGGAGGGGGAGCTGTTTTTT. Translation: CASSWEGELFF.